Sequencing of this T cell receptor beta chain was carried out in a study of immune evolution from preneoplasia to lung adenocarcinoma. Macro-dissection enriched premalignant or tumor cells before nucleic acid extraction. TCRdb's copy holds only in-frame clones and misses some; the assay was immunoSEQ multiplex PCR. The data contain around 16,000 clones, 75% to 90% of them singletons. This clone appeared a few times. In germline, CDR1 is SGHDN, CDR2 FVKESK. The CDR3 extends over 18 amino acids. With V trimmed by 4 bases and J by 5 bases, 11 bases remained unmatched. This chain connects TRBV14 to TRBJ2-7; 16 bases are a match to TRBD2. Sequenced sample: FFPE invasive lung adenocarcinoma tissue. The sequence was collected from a person between 65 and 79 years old with invasive lung adenocarcinoma. The CDR3 DNA is TGTGCCAGCAGCCCGAACGGGACTAGCGGGAGGGCATACCACGAGCAGTACTTC. This gives the protein CASSPNGTSGRAYHEQYF.